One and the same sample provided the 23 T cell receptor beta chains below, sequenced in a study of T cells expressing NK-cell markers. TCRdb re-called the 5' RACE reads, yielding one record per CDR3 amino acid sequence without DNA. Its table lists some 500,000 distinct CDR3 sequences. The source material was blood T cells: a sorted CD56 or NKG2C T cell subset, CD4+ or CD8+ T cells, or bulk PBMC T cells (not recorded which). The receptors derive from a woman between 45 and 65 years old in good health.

The CDR3 sequence is CASSLATSGQETQYF. The V and J genes are TRBV12-3 or TRBV12-4 and TRBJ2-5. The CDR3 contains 15 residues.

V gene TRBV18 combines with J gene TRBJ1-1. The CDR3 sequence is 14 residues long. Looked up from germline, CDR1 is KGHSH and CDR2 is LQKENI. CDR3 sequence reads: CASSPLRGETEAFF.

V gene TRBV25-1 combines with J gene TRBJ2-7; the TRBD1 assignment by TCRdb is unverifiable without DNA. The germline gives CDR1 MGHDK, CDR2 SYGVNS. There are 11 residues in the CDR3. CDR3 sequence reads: CASNLLGEQYF.

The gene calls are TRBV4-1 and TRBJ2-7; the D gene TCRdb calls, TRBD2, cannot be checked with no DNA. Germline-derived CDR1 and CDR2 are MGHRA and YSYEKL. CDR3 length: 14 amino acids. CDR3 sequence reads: CASSQDRVLGEQYF.

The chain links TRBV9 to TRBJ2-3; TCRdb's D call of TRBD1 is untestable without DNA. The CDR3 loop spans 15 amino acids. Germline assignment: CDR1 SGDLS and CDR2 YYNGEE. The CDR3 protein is CASSPGVGGTDTQYF.

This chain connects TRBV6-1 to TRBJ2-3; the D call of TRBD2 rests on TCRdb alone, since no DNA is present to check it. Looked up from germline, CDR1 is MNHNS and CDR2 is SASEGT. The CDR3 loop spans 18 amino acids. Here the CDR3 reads CASSPSYASGRGRNTQYF.

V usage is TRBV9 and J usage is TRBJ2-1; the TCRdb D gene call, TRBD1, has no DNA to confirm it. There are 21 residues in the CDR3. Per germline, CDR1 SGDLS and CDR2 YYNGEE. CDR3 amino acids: CASSVGRGQALSGRTYNEQFF. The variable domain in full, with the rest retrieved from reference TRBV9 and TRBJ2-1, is DSGVTQTPKHLITATGQRVTLRCSPRSGDLSVYWYQQSLDQGLQFLIQYYNGEERAKGNILERFSAQQFPDLHSELNLSSLELGDSALYFCASSVGRGQALSGRTYNEQFFGPGTRLTVL.

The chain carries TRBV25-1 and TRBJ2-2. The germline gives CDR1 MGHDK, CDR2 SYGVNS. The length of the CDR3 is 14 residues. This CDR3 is CASSERTATGELFF.

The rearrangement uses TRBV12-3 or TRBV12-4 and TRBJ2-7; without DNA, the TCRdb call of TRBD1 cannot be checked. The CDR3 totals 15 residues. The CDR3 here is CASSSRAHAGYEQYF.

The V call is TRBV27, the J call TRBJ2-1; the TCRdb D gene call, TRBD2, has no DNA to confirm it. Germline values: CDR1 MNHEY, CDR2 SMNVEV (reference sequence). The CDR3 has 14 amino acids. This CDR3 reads CASSQTSGRNEQFF.

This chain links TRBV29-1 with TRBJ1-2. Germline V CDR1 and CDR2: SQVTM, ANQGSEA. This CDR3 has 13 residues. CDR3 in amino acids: CSVERRRNYGYTF. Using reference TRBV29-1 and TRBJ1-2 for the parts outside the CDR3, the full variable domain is SAVISQKPSRDICQRGTSLTIQCQVDSQVTMMFWYRQQPGQSLTLIATANQGSEATYESGFVIDKFPISRPNLTFSTLTVSNMSPEDSSIYLCSVERRRNYGYTFGSGTRLTVV.

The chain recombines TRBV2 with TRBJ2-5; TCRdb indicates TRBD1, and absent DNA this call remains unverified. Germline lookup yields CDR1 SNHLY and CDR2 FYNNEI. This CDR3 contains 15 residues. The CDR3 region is CASGRGGGTQETQYF.

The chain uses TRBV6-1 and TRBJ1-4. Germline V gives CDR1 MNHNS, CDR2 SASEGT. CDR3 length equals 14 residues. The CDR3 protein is CASSEVVSNEKLFF.

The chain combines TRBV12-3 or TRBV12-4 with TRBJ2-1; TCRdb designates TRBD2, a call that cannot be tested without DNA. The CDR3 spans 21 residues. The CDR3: CASSVKSRTSGRWTGYNEQFF.

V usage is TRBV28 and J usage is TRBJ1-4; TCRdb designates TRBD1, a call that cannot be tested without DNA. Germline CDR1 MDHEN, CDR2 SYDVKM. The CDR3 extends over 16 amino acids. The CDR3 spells CASSEPRGQSYARLFF.

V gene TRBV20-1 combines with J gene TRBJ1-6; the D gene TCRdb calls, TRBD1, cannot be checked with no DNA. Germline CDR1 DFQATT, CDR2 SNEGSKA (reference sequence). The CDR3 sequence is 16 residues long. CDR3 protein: CSARHALTGVGSPLHF.

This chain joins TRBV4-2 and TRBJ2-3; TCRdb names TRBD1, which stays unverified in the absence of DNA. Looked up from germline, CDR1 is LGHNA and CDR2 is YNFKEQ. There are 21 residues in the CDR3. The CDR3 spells CASSQRPIRTGSSSSTDTQYF.

CDR3 sequence reads: CASSESRVDTQYF. The rearrangement links TRBV10-2 to TRBJ2-3. The CDR3 sequence is 13 residues long. Germline V CDR1 and CDR2: WSHSY, SAAADI.

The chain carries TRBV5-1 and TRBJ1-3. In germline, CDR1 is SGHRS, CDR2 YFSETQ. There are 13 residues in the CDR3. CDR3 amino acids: CASSPREGDTIYF.

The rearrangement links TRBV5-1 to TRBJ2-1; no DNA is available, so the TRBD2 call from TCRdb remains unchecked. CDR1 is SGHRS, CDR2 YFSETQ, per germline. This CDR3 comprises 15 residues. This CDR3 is CASSFSSGEYNEQFF.

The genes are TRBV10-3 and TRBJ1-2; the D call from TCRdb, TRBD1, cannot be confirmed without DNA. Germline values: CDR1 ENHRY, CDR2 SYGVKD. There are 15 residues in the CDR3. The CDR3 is CAISEGGQINYGYTF.

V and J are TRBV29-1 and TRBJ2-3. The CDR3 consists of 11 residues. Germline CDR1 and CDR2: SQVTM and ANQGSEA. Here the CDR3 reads CSVTSVDTQYF.

CDR3 sequence: CASSRQAMGLDRGGYSNQPQHF. The gene calls are TRBV12-3 or TRBV12-4 and TRBJ1-5; as DNA is missing, the TRBD1 call by TCRdb cannot be tested. The CDR3 consists of 22 residues.